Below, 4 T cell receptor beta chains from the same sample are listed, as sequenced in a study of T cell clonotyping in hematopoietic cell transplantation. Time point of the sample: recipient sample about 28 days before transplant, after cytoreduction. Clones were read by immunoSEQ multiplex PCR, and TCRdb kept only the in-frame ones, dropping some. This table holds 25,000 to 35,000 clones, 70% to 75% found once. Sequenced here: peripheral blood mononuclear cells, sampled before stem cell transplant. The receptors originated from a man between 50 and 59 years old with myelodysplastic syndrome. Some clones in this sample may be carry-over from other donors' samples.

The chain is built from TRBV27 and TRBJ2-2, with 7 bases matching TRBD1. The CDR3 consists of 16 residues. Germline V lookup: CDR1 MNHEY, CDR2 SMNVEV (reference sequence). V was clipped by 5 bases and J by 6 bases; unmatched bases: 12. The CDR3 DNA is TGTGCCAGCAGTGGCCTGTTAACCCAGGGGGCCGGGGAGCTGTTTTTT. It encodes CASSGLLTQGAGELFF.

CDR3 sequence (DNA): TGCGCCAGCAGTCCCCCGGGACAGGAATACGAGCAGTACTTC. Its protein product is CASSPPGQEYEQYF. V is TRBV23-1 and J is TRBJ2-7; 8 bases align to TRBD1. TRBV23-1 falls under the ORF class, with uncertain function. V dropped 4 bases and J dropped 4; count of bases not matched to a gene: 6. This CDR3 spans 14 amino acids.

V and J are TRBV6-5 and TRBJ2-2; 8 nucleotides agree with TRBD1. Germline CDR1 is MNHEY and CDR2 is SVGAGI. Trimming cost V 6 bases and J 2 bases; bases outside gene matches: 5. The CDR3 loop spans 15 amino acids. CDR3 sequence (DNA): TGTGCCAGCAGCTGGGGGACAGGCAACACCGGGGAGCTGTTTTTT. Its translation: CASSWGTGNTGELFF.

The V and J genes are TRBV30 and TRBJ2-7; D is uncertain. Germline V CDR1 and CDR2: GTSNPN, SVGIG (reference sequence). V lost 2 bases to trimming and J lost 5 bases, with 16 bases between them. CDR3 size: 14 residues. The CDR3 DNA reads TGTGCCTGGAGTAACGGGCAGTATATCCACGAGCAGTACTTC. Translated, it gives CAWSNGQYIHEQYF.